The 27 T cell receptor beta chains below were found in one sample sequenced in a study of cytomegalovirus exposure and HLA in healthy donors. PCR was performed using 60 Vbeta and 13 Jbeta primers. Clones were sequenced by immunoSEQ multiplex PCR, and TCRdb holds only the in-frame ones, with some missing. The data hold under 200,000 clones, with around 82% observed a single time. The specimen was PBMCs. These receptors all stem from a man between 40 and 49 years old in good health and CMV-seronegative.

This chain links TRBV7-8 with TRBJ1-1, with D possibly TRBD1 on 5 matching bases. V dropped 6 bases and J dropped 6 bases, with 17 bases sitting between them. Looked up from germline, CDR1 is SGHVS and CDR2 is FQNEAQ. The length of the CDR3 is 14 residues. In DNA, the CDR3 is TGTGCCAGCAGTCCTAACCGGGGGGAGGCTGAAGCTTTCTTT. Translating gives CASSPNRGEAEAFF.

This clone has a single count. The gene calls are TRBV5-1 and TRBJ1-1; the D gene is possibly TRBD1 (5 bases). This CDR3 is 13 amino acids long. Trimming took off 2 bases at V and 1 base at J, with 6 bases between the two ends. CDR1 SGHRS and CDR2 YFSETQ come from the germline V gene. The CDR3 spells CASSLGENTEAFF. The CDR3 DNA reads as TGCGCCAGCAGCTTAGGGGAGAACACTGAAGCTTTCTTT.

This sequence joins TRBV25-1 and TRBJ2-5, with a weak D call TRBD2 (6 bases). This CDR3 region has 11 residues. Trimming removed 7 bases from V and 13 bases from J, with 16 bases in between. Germline lookup yields CDR1 MGHDK and CDR2 SYGVNS. This chain's CDR3 is CASTPGGVRYF. The CDR3 nucleotides are TGTGCCAGCACCCCCGGGGGTGTGCGGTACTTC.

The J gene is TRBJ2-7, the V gene TRBV19; TRBD1 might be the D (5 bases). V dropped 3 bases and J dropped 6 bases, with 6 bases sitting between them. This CDR3 has 11 residues. Germline V CDR1 and CDR2: LNHDA, SQIVND (reference sequence). The chain's CDR3 is CASSIRGEQYF. The CDR3, as DNA: TGTGCCAGTAGTATTAGGGGCGAGCAGTACTTC.

The CDR3 DNA follows: TGCAGCGTCCTCGGGTTCGCCACAGATACGCAGTATTTT. As protein: CSVLGFATDTQYF. This chain connects TRBV29-1 to TRBJ2-3; D not resolved. The CDR3 totals 13 residues. Trimming stripped 6 bases from V and 2 bases from J, with 12 bases between. Germline V gene data show CDR1 as SQVTM and CDR2 as ANQGSEA.

This clone showed up just once. V usage is TRBV11-2 and J usage is TRBJ2-7; weak D call: TRBD1 (6 bases). Trimming took 5 bases from V and 9 from J, leaving 14 bases between them. The length of the CDR3 is 12 residues. Germline lookup yields CDR1 SGHAT and CDR2 FQNNGV. CDR3 in amino acids: CASSANRDWQYF. As DNA, the CDR3 is TGTGCCAGCAGCGCCAACAGGGATTGGCAGTACTTC.

The V gene is TRBV30, the J gene TRBJ2-5, with TRBD1 identical over 10 bases. This CDR3 has 13 residues. Germline trimming cut 2 bases from V and 9 bases from J; bases unmatched to any gene: 6. Germline assignment: CDR1 GTSNPN and CDR2 SVGIG (reference sequence). The CDR3 spells CAWSTDRGVAQYF. For the CDR3, the DNA is TGTGCCTGGAGTACGGACAGGGGGGTGGCCCAGTACTTC. Variable domain in full (rest from reference TRBV30 and TRBJ2-5): SQTIHQWPATLVQPVGSPLSLECTVEGTSNPNLYWYRQAAGRGLQLLFYSVGIGQISSEVPQNLSASRPQDRQFILSSKKLLLSDSGFYLCAWSTDRGVAQYFGPGTRLLVL.

The chain combines TRBV4-1 with TRBJ2-1; 7 positions match TRBD2. The CDR3 covers 14 residues. V shed 4 bases, J shed 15 bases, and the junction held 15 bases outside the gene matches. Germline V gene sequence: CDR1 MGHRA, CDR2 YSYEKL. The CDR3 loop is CASSRVESGVGPFF. The CDR3 DNA reads TGCGCCAGCAGCCGGGTGGAAAGCGGGGTCGGGCCGTTCTTC.

About this clone itself: The same CDR3 is also encoded by other DNA sequences in this sample. The V and J genes are TRBV18 and TRBJ1-2; D is perhaps TRBD1 (5 bases). V gave up 2 bases and J gave up 4 bases, with 5 bases separating them. The length of the CDR3 is 12 residues. Germline V gene lookup returns CDR1 KGHSH and CDR2 LQKENI. In nucleotides, the CDR3 is TGTGCCAGCTCACCAGGGGCCTATGGCTACACCTTC. The encoded protein is CASSPGAYGYTF. The full variable domain, rest sourced from reference TRBV18 and TRBJ1-2, is NAGVMQNPRHLVRRRGQEARLRCSPMKGHSHVYWYRQLPEEGLKFMVYLQKENIIDESGMPKERFSAEFPKEGPSILRIQQVVRGDSAAYFCASSPGAYGYTFGSGTRLTVV.

The CDR3 nucleotides are TGCGCCAGCAGCCCCATGGACAGGGTCAACGAGCAGTACTTC. Protein: CASSPMDRVNEQYF. The chain has TRBV5-1 and TRBJ2-7; 8 nucleotides agree with TRBD1. The trim removed 4 bases at V and 5 bases at J, leaving 8 bases unmatched. The CDR3 has 14 amino acids. Germline V gives CDR1 SGHRS, CDR2 YFSETQ.

The chain links TRBV4-3 to TRBJ1-2, with D possibly being TRBD1 (5 bases). Germline values: CDR1 LGHNA, CDR2 YSLEER. V lost 1 base, J lost 0 bases, and 12 bases lay in between. This CDR3 region has 16 residues. The CDR3 DNA is TGCGCCAGCAGCCAAGGGGTGGGCAGGGCTAACTATGGCTACACCTTC. It specifies CASSQGVGRANYGYTF.

The chain links TRBV6-1 to TRBJ2-2, with D maybe TRBD2 (6 bases). Germline CDR1 is MNHNS and CDR2 is SASEGT. There are 15 residues in the CDR3. V shed 2 bases and J shed 2 bases, with 9 bases lying between them. The CDR3 sequence: CASSERLVNTGELFF. CDR3 nucleotides: TGTGCCAGCAGTGAACGACTAGTCAACACCGGGGAGCTGTTTTTT.

The V and J genes are TRBV13 and TRBJ2-5; TRBD1 matches at 7 bases. CDR3 length: 16 amino acids. Germline V gene sequence: CDR1 PRHDT, CDR2 FYEKMQ (reference sequence). The ends lost 5 bases at V and 5 bases at J; junction bases unmatched: 14. CDR3 nucleotides: TGTGCCAGCAGCGAAAGAAGACAGGGTTTGACGGAGACCCAGTACTTC. This encodes CASSERRQGLTETQYF. Variable domain in full (rest from reference TRBV13 and TRBJ2-5): AAGVIQSPRHLIKEKRETATLKCYPIPRHDTVYWYQQGPGQDPQFLISFYEKMQSDKGSIPDRFSAQQFSDYHSELNMSSLELGDSALYFCASSERRQGLTETQYFGPGTRLLVL.

This clone was found a few times. This chain links TRBV4-3 with TRBJ1-6; TRBD1 might be the D (5 bases). Germline V lookup: CDR1 LGHNA, CDR2 YSLEER. The V end lost 0 bases, the J end lost 10 bases, and 13 bases lay between the germline ends. The CDR3 is made up of 15 amino acids. The DNA of the CDR3 is TGCGCCAGCAGCCAAGACGGAGGGACCGGATCACCCCTCCACTTT. It yields the protein CASSQDGGTGSPLHF.

The chain couples TRBV9 to TRBJ2-5, with 8 bases matching TRBD2. The V and J ends lost 0 bases and 2 bases, in that order; junction bases with no gene match: 3. Germline assignment: CDR1 SGDLS and CDR2 YYNGEE. The CDR3 is made up of 15 amino acids. The CDR3 here is CASSVDAGGQETQYF. The CDR3 DNA is TGTGCCAGCAGCGTAGATGCGGGGGGACAAGAGACCCAGTACTTC.

J is TRBJ2-1 and V is TRBV14; 7 nucleotides match TRBD2. V lost 1 base to trimming and J lost 0 bases; unmatched junction nucleotides: 3. The CDR3 totals 16 residues. Per the germline V gene, CDR1 is SGHDN and CDR2 is FVKESK. CDR3 DNA sequence: TGTGCCAGCAGCCAAGGGGGGGGGAGCTCCTACAATGAGCAGTTCTTC. Translating it yields CASSQGGGSSYNEQFF.

This rearrangement joins TRBV18 to TRBJ2-1; TRBD2 matches 7 bases. The CDR3 is made up of 13 amino acids. Trimming at V came to 10 bases and at J to 10 bases, leaving 13 bases not matched to a gene. Germline V gene data show CDR1 as KGHSH and CDR2 as LQKENI. CDR3 bases: TGTGCCAACTCGCGGGCGGGGGAAAGCGAGCAGTTCTTC. Its translation is CANSRAGESEQFF. Together with reference TRBV18 and TRBJ2-1, the CDR3 gives the full variable domain: NAGVMQNPRHLVRRRGQEARLRCSPMKGHSHVYWYRQLPEEGLKFMVYLQKENIIDESGMPKERFSAEFPKEGPSILRIQQVVRGDSAAYFCANSRAGESEQFFGPGTRLTVL.

The V gene is TRBV6-1, the J gene TRBJ2-1; TRBD2 agrees at 9 bases. Per germline, CDR1 MNHNS and CDR2 SASEGT. Unmatched junction bases numbered 5, after V lost 4 bases and J lost 4 bases. The CDR3 totals 15 residues. CDR3 sequence reads: CASSVGGGGYNEQFF. In DNA form, the CDR3 reads TGTGCCAGCAGTGTTGGCGGGGGGGGATACAATGAGCAGTTCTTC.

CDR3: CASRLAGGPNGELFF. CDR3 nucleotides: TGTGCCAGCAGGCTAGCGGGAGGGCCTAACGGGGAGCTGTTTTTT. J is TRBJ2-2 and V is TRBV5-8; 12 bases are a match to TRBD2. This CDR3 has 15 residues. Germline V gene data show CDR1 as SGHTS and CDR2 as YDEGEE. V shed 5 bases, J shed 7 bases, and the junction held 6 bases outside the gene matches.

The chain carries TRBV20-1 and TRBJ2-7; D ambiguous. Trimming removed 0 bases at V and 5 bases at J, with 5 bases between. CDR3 length: 11 residues. CDR1 DFQATT and CDR2 SNEGSKA come from the germline V gene (reference sequence). CDR3 sequence: CSAREQDEQYF. The CDR3 DNA is TGCAGTGCTAGAGAGCAGGACGAGCAGTACTTC.

V is TRBV5-4 and J is TRBJ2-1; 7 bases are shared with TRBD1. This CDR3 is 13 amino acids long. Germline CDR1 reads SGHNT; CDR2 reads YYREEE (reference sequence). The J segment lost 4 bases and the V segment lost 4 bases, leaving 2 bases of the junction unmatched. CDR3 bases: TGTGCCAGCAGCGGGGGACAGTACAATGAGCAGTTCTTC. This gives the protein CASSGGQYNEQFF.

The gene calls are TRBV27 and TRBJ2-5; 9 nucleotides line up with TRBD2. Losses at the gene ends were 6 bases for V and 5 bases for J; bases not matched to a gene: 7. The CDR3 has 14 amino acids. The germline V gene has CDR1 MNHEY and CDR2 SMNVEV (reference sequence). The CDR3 here is CASSLAGAWETQYF. The DNA of the CDR3 is TGTGCCAGCAGCTTAGCGGGGGCCTGGGAGACCCAGTACTTC.

This clone was observed a handful of times. This chain links TRBV5-1 with TRBJ1-6; no clear D. V was shortened by 6 bases and J by 9 bases, with 16 bases between the two germline ends. The CDR3 is 14 amino acids. Germline-derived CDR1 and CDR2 are SGHRS and YFSETQ. This CDR3 reads CASTPDLFGSPLHF. The DNA for the CDR3 is TGCGCCAGCACTCCGGACTTATTCGGTTCACCCCTCCACTTT.

V usage is TRBV19 and J usage is TRBJ1-1, with D perhaps matching TRBD1 (5 bases). This CDR3 has 13 residues. Trimming stripped 10 bases from V and 0 bases from J, with 12 bases between. Germline V gives CDR1 LNHDA, CDR2 SQIVND (reference sequence). The CDR3 region has the DNA TGTGCCACCAAAGACAGCTTGAACACTGAAGCTTTCTTT. Translated: CATKDSLNTEAFF.

This clone was detected only a few times. The chain links TRBV14 to TRBJ2-5; 7 bases fit TRBD1. This CDR3 has 16 residues. With V trimmed by 3 bases and J by 1 base, 8 bases remained unmatched. Germline values: CDR1 SGHDN, CDR2 FVKESK. The chain's CDR3 is CASSHARTGRQETQYF. The CDR3 nucleotides are TGTGCCAGCAGCCACGCGAGGACAGGCCGCCAAGAGACCCAGTACTTC.

The rearrangement links TRBV6-6 to TRBJ2-2; 12 bases are a match to TRBD2. V was clipped by 0 bases and J by 7 bases; unmatched bases: 3. CDR1 and CDR2 (germline): MNHNY, SVGAGI (reference sequence). The CDR3 runs 16 residues. CDR3 in DNA: TGTGCCAGCAGTTACTCACTAGCGGGGGGTGGCGGGGAGCTGTTTTTT. Its translation: CASSYSLAGGGGELFF.

The genes are TRBV18 and TRBJ2-7; maybe TRBD1 (6 bases). The CDR3 loop spans 13 amino acids. Trimming removed 8 bases at V and 0 bases at J, with 11 bases between. Germline CDR1 is KGHSH and CDR2 is LQKENI. In DNA, the CDR3 is TGTGCCAGCCTGAACAGGGACTCCTACGAGCAGTACTTC. Its translation is CASLNRDSYEQYF. Complete variable domain (other parts from reference TRBV18 and TRBJ2-7): NAGVMQNPRHLVRRRGQEARLRCSPMKGHSHVYWYRQLPEEGLKFMVYLQKENIIDESGMPKERFSAEFPKEGPSILRIQQVVRGDSAAYFCASLNRDSYEQYFGPGTRLTVT.